These 26 T cell receptor beta chains share one sample of origin, sequenced in a study of regulatory T cells in long-lasting Graves disease. The time point was: newly diagnosed GD, antithyroid drugs for less than 3 months. RNA isolated from PBMCs was used to make the TCR library. For TCR beta, libraries came from iRepertoire HTBI primers and Arm-PCR of CDR3 regions. One entry per CDR3 protein, called by TCRdb with MiXCR from the multiplex PCR reads. The sample holds 400,000 to 500,000 distinct CDR3 sequences, 15% seen once. The same sample was also studied in work on T cells in Graves' hyperthyroidism and ophthalmopathy.

Sequenced material: peripheral blood mononuclear cells (PBMCs), taken at new diagnosis, from a patient treated with antithyroid drugs. All receptors come from a woman aged 35 to 49 with Graves disease.

As to this clonotype: This may arise from a read error, as a much more abundant clone is one base away. The genes are TRBV2 and TRBJ1-1; TRBD1 matches at 8 bases. Germline loops: CDR1 SNHLY, CDR2 FYNNEI. The CDR3 is 15 residues long. CDR3 sequence (DNA): TGTGGCAGCAGTGAAGTCAGGGGGCTGAGCACTGAAGCTTTCTTT. Translating it yields CGSSEVRGLSTEAFF.

J is TRBJ1-1 and V is TRBV11-3, with D possibly matching TRBD1 (5 bases). Between the trimmed V and J ends, which lost 4 bases and 1 base, there was a span of 22 bases. This CDR3 comprises 18 residues. Germline-derived CDR1 and CDR2 are SGHNT and YENEEA. The CDR3 spells CASSSRKAGGRANTEAFF. DNA for the CDR3: TGTGCCAGCAGCTCCCGAAAGGCCGGCGGCAGGGCGAACACTGAAGCTTTCTTT.

Concerning this clonotype itself: At one end, the junction sequence differs from germline, possibly due to a read error. The V gene is TRBV20-1, the J gene TRBJ2-2; tentatively, D is TRBD2 (5 bases). The CDR3 sequence is 13 residues long. Germline V gives CDR1 DFQATT, CDR2 SNEGSKA (reference sequence). The CDR3 region has the DNA TGCAGTGCTAGTCAATCGAACACCGGGGAGCTGCTTTTT. It is translated as CSASQSNTGELLF.

This clonotype was seen many times. This chain uses TRBV18 with TRBJ2-3, with 9 bases matching TRBD1. V was pared by 0 bases and J by 0 bases, with 4 bases of the junction left unmatched. Germline assignment: CDR1 KGHSH and CDR2 LQKENI. This CDR3 contains 17 residues. This CDR3 is CASSPPTGTGSTDTQYF. CDR3 coding DNA: TGTGCCAGCTCACCACCGACCGGGACAGGGAGCACAGATACGCAGTATTTT.

This clonotype has more than one count but fewer than ten. This clone may be a read error of a much larger clone one base away. This chain connects TRBV11-2 to TRBJ2-2; D is undetermined. Germline values: CDR1 SGHAT, CDR2 FQNNGV. V was shortened by 5 bases and J by 2 bases, with 12 bases between the two germline ends. The length of the CDR3 is 15 residues. CDR3: CASSATGRNTGELFF. CDR3 nucleotide sequence: TGTGCCAGCAGCGCGACTGGTCGTAACACCGGGGAGCTGTTTTTT.

As concerns this clonotype: This may be a read error: a much more frequent sequence differs by one nucleotide. CDR3 nucleotides: TGTGCCAGCAGTTTAGGTTCCGGGGAATACGGCCAGCCCCAGCATTTT. The encoded protein is CASSLGSGEYGQPQHF. The chain is built from TRBV28 and TRBJ1-5, with D uncertain. The germline V gene encodes CDR1 MDHEN and CDR2 SYDVKM. There are 16 residues in the CDR3. V was cut by 2 bases and J by 7 bases, with 18 bases left in between.

The chain is built from TRBV11-2 and TRBJ2-7; possible D gene TRBD1, 5 bases. The V gene lost 3 bases and the J gene lost 3 bases, with 18 bases spanning the gap. Germline V gene lookup returns CDR1 SGHAT and CDR2 FQNNGV. The CDR3 is 16 amino acids. In DNA form, the CDR3 reads TGTGCCAGCAGCTTTTCTCTGTCGACAGTAGGCTACGAGCAGTACTTC. Encoded protein: CASSFSLSTVGYEQYF. Looking up the rest from reference TRBV11-2 and TRBJ2-7 gives the full variable domain: EAGVAQSPRYKIIEKRQSVAFWCNPISGHATLYWYQQILGQGPKLLIQFQNNGVVDDSQLPKDRFSAERLKGVDSTLKIQPAKLEDSAVYLCASSFSLSTVGYEQYFGPGTRLTVT.

The chain carries TRBV12-3 or TRBV12-4 and TRBJ2-2, with D possibly TRBD1 on 6 matching bases. The CDR3 runs to 15 residues. V lost 6 bases and J lost 8, with 19 bases in between. This chain's CDR3 is CASSIKTGFTGELFF. The CDR3 DNA sequence: TGTGCCAGCAGCATAAAAACAGGGTTTACTGGGGAGCTGTTTTTT.

This clonotype was counted ten times or more. This sequence joins TRBV5-1 and TRBJ2-3, with a tentative D call TRBD1 (5 bases). This CDR3 has 14 amino acids. The germline CDR1 and CDR2 sequences are SGHRS and YFSETQ. Between the trimmed V and J ends, which lost 3 bases and 2 bases, there was a span of 10 bases. CDR3 in DNA: TGCGCCAGCAGCTCTTCTGGACACACAGATACGCAGTATTTT. Translating it yields CASSSSGHTDTQYF.

This clonotype was seen only a few times. V usage is TRBV29-1 and J usage is TRBJ1-1, with 7 bases aligning to TRBD1. This CDR3 region has 15 residues. The ends lost 4 bases at V and 4 bases at J; junction bases unmatched: 12. The germline V gene encodes CDR1 SQVTM and CDR2 ANQGSEA. The CDR3 loop reads CSVGGDSAPSTEAFF. The CDR3 bases are TGCAGCGTTGGCGGGGACAGTGCACCCAGCACTGAAGCTTTCTTT.

This clonotype was counted many times. J is TRBJ2-1 and V is TRBV30, with D hard to call. Trimming removed 4 bases from V and 2 bases from J, with 3 bases in between. CDR1 is GTSNPN, CDR2 SVGIG, per germline (reference sequence). The CDR3 is 11 amino acids. DNA of the CDR3: TGTGCCTGGACTACCTACAATGAGCAGTTCTTC. This gives the protein CAWTTYNEQFF.

This clonotype was seen at least ten times. This chain uses TRBV5-1 with TRBJ2-2; D remains unclear. Germline V CDR1 and CDR2: SGHRS, YFSETQ. Trimming stripped 6 bases from V and 2 bases from J, with 8 bases between. CDR3 length equals 13 residues. The CDR3 DNA is TGCGCCAGCAATTCTGGAAACACCGGGGAGCTGTTTTTT. This sequence encodes CASNSGNTGELFF.

The chain joins TRBV14 to TRBJ1-3; D ambiguous. V lost 4 bases, J lost 0 bases, and 10 bases lay in between. CDR3 length: 15 amino acids. The germline V gene encodes CDR1 SGHDN and CDR2 FVKESK. Written as DNA, the CDR3 is TGTGCCAGCAGCCGGCCGATGAGCTCTGGAAACACCATATATTTT. Its protein product is CASSRPMSSGNTIYF.

This clonotype was counted at least ten times. The genes are TRBV2 and TRBJ2-3; D possibly uses TRBD1 or TRBD2 (5 bases each). V lost 7 bases to trimming and J lost 2 bases, with 13 bases between them. The CDR3 loop spans 14 amino acids. The germline V gene encodes CDR1 SNHLY and CDR2 FYNNEI. This CDR3 is CASNTLGHTDTQYF. The CDR3 DNA reads TGTGCCAGCAACACACTAGGACACACAGATACGCAGTATTTT.

With respect to this clonotype: A much larger clone is a single base away; this may be a read error. This chain uses TRBV2 with TRBJ2-1; either TRBD1 or TRBD2 may fit D (6 bases each). TRBJ2-7 matches the DNA end more closely, so the J call is doubtful. This CDR3 has 15 residues. Germline V lookup: CDR1 SNHLY, CDR2 FYNNEI. As DNA, the CDR3 is TGTGCCAGCAGGGAGGGGACATCATTGGCGCGTGAGCAGTACTTC. This translates into CASREGTSLAREQYF.

Ten or more counts support this clonotype. This rearrangement joins TRBV12-3 or TRBV12-4 to TRBJ1-6, with D tentatively TRBD1 (5 bases). Trimming took 5 bases from V and 9 from J, leaving 11 bases between them. The CDR3 sequence is 13 residues long. CDR3 sequence reads: CASSMGVGSPLHF. The CDR3 DNA reads as TGTGCCAGCAGTATGGGGGTGGGTTCACCCCTCCACTTT.

About this clonotype itself: Relative to the germline gene, one junction end is altered; a read error may explain this. The chain is built from TRBV11-1 and TRBJ2-1, with TRBD2 matching 8 bases. The CDR3 loop spans 16 amino acids. Germline assignment: CDR1 SGHAT and CDR2 FQDESV (reference sequence). CDR3 amino acids: CASSQVISGAYNEQFF. DNA for the CDR3: TGCGCCAGCAGCCAAGTTATTAGCGGGGCCTACAATGAGCAGTTCTTC.

The chain has TRBV11-3 and TRBJ2-7, with D uncertain. The CDR3 sequence is 15 residues long. Trimming pared 0 bases from V and 0 bases from J, leaving 9 bases between. Germline CDR1 and CDR2: SGHNT and YENEEA. CDR3 DNA: TGTGCCAGCAGCTTAGATCCAGGAAGCTCCTACGAGCAGTACTTC. Its translation: CASSLDPGSSYEQYF. Supplemented by reference TRBV11-3 and TRBJ2-7, the full variable domain reads EAGVVQSPRYKIIEKKQPVAFWCNPISGHNTLYWYLQNLGQGPELLIRYENEEAVDDSQLPKDRFSAERLKGVDSTLKIQPAELGDSAVYLCASSLDPGSSYEQYFGPGTRLTVT.

This clonotype was seen repeatedly, ten times or more. J is TRBJ2-2 and V is TRBV11-3, with D hard to call. Trimming removed 5 bases at V and 6 bases at J, with 10 bases between. CDR3 length: 13 residues. In germline, CDR1 is SGHNT, CDR2 YENEEA. CDR3: CASSPLSAGELFF. The DNA of the CDR3 is TGTGCCAGCAGCCCCCTTTCGGCCGGGGAGCTGTTTTTT.

This clonotype was detected a few times. A read error may explain this, as a much larger clone is one base away. The chain employs TRBV11-2 and TRBJ2-1; D is possibly TRBD1 or TRBD2 (5 bases each). The last part of the DNA fits TRBJ2-5 better; the J call may be wrong. From germline, CDR1 is SGHAT and CDR2 FQNNGV. This CDR3 spans 16 amino acids. CDR3: CAGSLDPFGAQETQYF. CDR3 in DNA: TGTGCCGGCAGCTTAGACCCCTTCGGGGCTCAAGAGACCCAGTACTTC.

The sample holds many counts of this clonotype. V usage is TRBV2 and J usage is TRBJ1-5, with TRBD1 matching 8 bases. With 4 bases clipped from V and 6 bases from J, the junction kept 8 bases outside the gene matches. This CDR3 is built from 15 residues. The germline V gene has CDR1 SNHLY and CDR2 FYNNEI. CDR3 in amino acids: CASSATGGGGQPQHF. The CDR3 region has the DNA TGTGCCAGCAGTGCAACAGGGGGGGGGGGTCAGCCCCAGCATTTT.

The chain is built from TRBV27 and TRBJ2-1; no definite D call. Germline V gene lookup returns CDR1 MNHEY and CDR2 SMNVEV (reference sequence). V was shortened by 5 bases and J by 8 bases, with 10 bases between the two germline ends. The CDR3 has 12 amino acids. CDR3 residues: CASSRWDHEQFF. CDR3 nucleotides: TGTGCCAGCAGTAGATGGGATCATGAGCAGTTCTTC.

This clonotype occurred many times. The V and J genes are TRBV2 and TRBJ2-5, with D possibly TRBD2 on 5 matching bases. Germline V gene data show CDR1 as SNHLY and CDR2 as FYNNEI. V lost 6 bases to trimming and J lost 6 bases, with 20 bases between them. The CDR3 runs 15 residues. This CDR3 is CASRPSGGPLKTQYF. The CDR3 region has the DNA TGTGCCAGCAGACCGAGCGGAGGTCCCTTGAAGACCCAGTACTTC.

The chain recombines TRBV24-1 with TRBJ2-7; D is undetermined. V was trimmed by 0 bases and J by 8 bases, leaving 10 bases between them. CDR1 is KGHDR and CDR2 is SFDVKD in the germline V gene. The CDR3 sequence is 13 residues long. The CDR3 nucleotides are TGTGCCACCAGTGATTTGACGAATGGAAAGCAGTACTTC. Translation: CATSDLTNGKQYF.

The chain has TRBV9 and TRBJ2-2; maybe TRBD2 (5 bases). The CDR3 sequence is 13 residues long. V lost 0 bases to trimming and J lost 6 bases, with 6 bases between them. Germline V gene data show CDR1 as SGDLS and CDR2 as YYNGEE. The CDR3 region has the DNA TGTGCCAGCAGCGTAGGGGGAGCCGGGGAGCTGTTTTTT. Encoded protein: CASSVGGAGELFF.

The table lists this clonotype with many counts. The chain employs TRBV6-5 and TRBJ1-6; tentatively, D is TRBD1 (5 bases). The CDR3 is 14 amino acids. V was trimmed by 4 bases and J by 10 bases, leaving 14 bases between them. Germline V CDR1 and CDR2: MNHEY, SVGAGI. The CDR3 coding sequence is TGTGCCAGCAGTTCGGGACCGGGAGGCTCACCCCTCCACTTT. This encodes CASSSGPGGSPLHF.